One and the same sample provided the 2 T cell receptor beta chains below, sequenced in a study of control samples from healthy donors and cancer patients. The assay was immunoSEQ multiplex PCR, and TCRdb's table has in-frame clones only and misses some. Of roughly 88,000 clones detected, about 89% appear once; the ten largest clones hold about 0.92%. The sample consisted of blood. Receptor source: a woman aged 30 to 39 in good health.

This clone has only one observation. The rearrangement joins TRBV30 to TRBJ1-2; D not resolved. Germline-derived CDR1 and CDR2 are GTSNPN and SVGIG (reference sequence). Trimming took 3 bases from V and 10 from J, leaving 18 bases between them. The CDR3 runs 13 residues. The CDR3 is CAWSGSPVRDYTF. The CDR3 bases are TGTGCCTGGAGCGGTAGTCCCGTACGGGACTACACCTTC.

Here the CDR3 reads CASSQGRWDRGNNSPLHF. The CDR3 region has the DNA TGTGCCAGCAGCCAAGGAAGATGGGACAGAGGAAATAATTCACCCCTCCACTTT. This chain uses TRBV3-1 (or the pseudogene TRBV3-2) with TRBJ1-6, with 7 bases aligning to TRBD1. This CDR3 region has 18 residues. The junction had 11 bases not matched to a gene; V was cut back by 1 base and J by 5 bases. Germline V CDR1 and CDR2: LGHDT, YNNKEL (reference sequence).